These 22 T cell receptor beta chains were sequenced from one sample in a study of blood T cells in healthy people across ages. The use of a sample-barcoded 5' primer and a J-beta primer mix characterized a second PCR of about 6 to 12 cycles. TCRdb re-called the 5' RACE reads with MiXCR, one entry per CDR3 protein. The sample records 800,000 to 950,000 distinct CDR3 sequences, approximately 32% being singletons. This sample also appeared in a second study, on T cells of mothers and their children.

Input material: blood. All receptors come from a woman aged 40 to 50 in good health.

There are a few counts of this clonotype. V and J are TRBV7-2 and TRBJ2-5; D assignment may be TRBD1 or TRBD2 (5 bases each). V was shortened by 1 base and J by 10 bases, with 22 bases between the two germline ends. The length of the CDR3 is 16 residues. The germline V gene has CDR1 SGHTA and CDR2 FQGNSA. In nucleotides, the CDR3 is TGTGCCAGCAGCTTAGAGCAGCCACCAACGCTGGGGGACCAGTACTTC. It translates to CASSLEQPPTLGDQYF. The variable domain in full, completed from reference TRBV7-2 and TRBJ2-5, reads GAGVSQSPSNKVTEKGKDVELRCDPISGHTALYWYRQSLGQGLEFLIYFQGNSAPDKSGLPSDRFSAERTGGSVSTLTIQRTQQEDSAVYLCASSLEQPPTLGDQYFGPGTRLLVL.

With regard to this clonotype: A much more abundant neighbour one base away suggests this may be a read error. The chain uses TRBV28 and TRBJ2-1; 7 bases are shared with TRBD1. J was trimmed by 4 bases and V by 5 bases; bases with no gene match: 8. CDR1 and CDR2 (germline): MDHEN, SYDVKM. CDR3 length: 15 amino acids. The CDR3 nucleotides read TGTGCCAGCAGTGCCTGGACAGGTGATTACAATGAGCAGTTCTTC. Protein sequence: CASSAWTGDYNEQFF.

The chain has TRBV6-1 and TRBJ2-1, with 7 bases lining up with TRBD1. From germline, CDR1 is MNHNS and CDR2 SASEGT. CDR3 size: 14 residues. The junction had 10 bases not matched to a gene; V was cut back by 8 bases and J by 6 bases. The DNA for the CDR3 is TGTGCCAGCTCCACGCCAAGACAGGGCAATGAGCAGTTCTTC. This codes for CASSTPRQGNEQFF.

The genes are TRBV15 and TRBJ2-2, with D maybe TRBD1 (5 bases). The germline V and J ends were trimmed by 3 bases and 0 bases, with 8 bases remaining between them. Germline lookup yields CDR1 LNHNV and CDR2 YYDKDF (reference sequence). CDR3 length: 15 amino acids. CDR3 region: CATSSPRANTGELFF. In nucleotides, the CDR3 is TGTGCCACCAGCAGCCCCAGGGCGAACACCGGGGAGCTGTTTTTT. The full variable domain, completed using reference TRBV15 and TRBJ2-2, is DAMVIQNPRYQVTQFGKPVTLSCSQTLNHNVMYWYQQKSSQAPKLLFHYYDKDFNNEADTPDNFQSRRPNTSFCFLDIRSPGLGDTAMYLCATSSPRANTGELFFGEGSRLTVL.

V gene TRBV20-1 combines with J gene TRBJ2-3; 11 bases align to TRBD2. The CDR3 has 15 amino acids. CDR1 and CDR2 (germline): DFQATT, SNEGSKA (reference sequence). V trimming: 6 bases; J trimming: 1 base; junction bases outside the gene matches: 6. The CDR3 region has the DNA TGCAGTGCCGCTAGCGGGGGGCTCCGCACAGATACGCAGTATTTT. Protein product: CSAASGGLRTDTQYF.

This clonotype has more than one count but fewer than ten. The J gene is TRBJ2-7, the V gene TRBV3-1; weak D call: TRBD2 (6 bases). The CDR3 has 14 amino acids. Germline V gene data show CDR1 as LGHDT and CDR2 as YNNKEL (reference sequence). Trimming left V 2 bases short and J 7 bases short, with 15 bases between. This CDR3 is CASSQHPEGREQYF. The CDR3 nucleotides are TGTGCCAGCAGCCAACACCCGGAGGGCAGGGAGCAGTACTTC.

This chain connects TRBV12-3 or TRBV12-4 to TRBJ2-1; tentative D call: TRBD1 (6 bases). The CDR3 has 15 residues. V was pared by 3 bases and J by 6 bases, with 15 bases between. CDR3 protein: CASSLAGTTFNEQFF. Here the CDR3 DNA reads TGTGCCAGCAGTTTGGCCGGGACAACCTTCAATGAGCAGTTCTTC.

This clonotype was seen a few times. The chain is built from TRBV7-3 and TRBJ1-5, with 7 bases identical to TRBD1. Trimming took 5 bases from V and 5 from J; bases not matched to a gene: 3. CDR1 is SGHTA, CDR2 FQGTGA, per germline. CDR3 size: 13 residues. CDR3 region: CASSRGHDQPQHF. CDR3 nucleotide sequence: TGTGCCAGCAGCAGGGGGCATGATCAGCCCCAGCATTTT.

This clonotype was picked up many times. The chain carries TRBV28 and TRBJ2-7; 7 nucleotides match TRBD2. Germline assignment: CDR1 MDHEN and CDR2 SYDVKM. V dropped 6 bases and J dropped 0; count of bases not matched to a gene: 14. This CDR3 comprises 17 residues. The CDR3 nucleotides read TGTGCCAGCAGCGACCGATCGGGACTAAAGAGCTCCTACGAGCAGTACTTC. Translated, it gives CASSDRSGLKSSYEQYF.

On this clonotype: This may arise from a read error, as a much more abundant clone is one base away. V and J are TRBV5-1 and TRBJ2-1; TRBD1 aligns across 8 bases. J was trimmed by 8 bases and V by 3 bases; bases with no gene match: 10. CDR1 and CDR2 (germline): SGHRS, YFSETQ. The CDR3 spans 15 residues. The CDR3 loop reads CASSSGQAQYDEQFF. CDR3 nucleotides: TGCGCCAGCAGCTCGGGACAGGCCCAATACGATGAGCAGTTCTTC.

J is TRBJ1-6 and V is TRBV12-3 or TRBV12-4; D perhaps matches TRBD1 (5 bases). Trimming shortened V by 3 bases and J by 11 bases, and 8 bases separated the two germline ends. The CDR3 contains 12 residues. CDR3 nucleotides: TGTGCCAGCAGTTTCAGGGTAGCACCCCTCCACTTT. This gives the protein CASSFRVAPLHF.

This clonotype was observed a handful of times. This chain connects TRBV20-1 to TRBJ1-1; weak D call: TRBD1 (5 bases). The CDR3 is 16 amino acids. Germline loops: CDR1 DFQATT, CDR2 SNEGSKA (reference sequence). The germline V and J ends were trimmed by 8 bases and 2 bases, with 24 bases remaining between them. The CDR3 DNA is TGCAGTCGCACGTCCCTTCGGGGGATTGGAAACACTGAAGCTTTCTTT. Its protein is CSRTSLRGIGNTEAFF.

This clonotype has at least ten counts. The chain is built from TRBV29-1 and TRBJ2-7; 8 nucleotides match TRBD1. The CDR3 runs 13 residues. Per germline, CDR1 SQVTM and CDR2 ANQGSEA. J gave up 0 bases and V 7 bases, and 5 bases lay outside the gene matches. The CDR3: CSAEGTGSYEQYF. CDR3 nucleotide sequence: TGCAGCGCCGAAGGGACAGGCTCCTACGAGCAGTACTTC.

This clonotype appeared many times. The CDR3 region is CASSSNYGYTF. The CDR3 DNA reads as TGTGCCAGCAGCTCTAACTATGGCTACACCTTC. The chain recombines TRBV12-3 or TRBV12-4 with TRBJ1-2; D gene ambiguous. CDR3 length: 11 amino acids. V lost 6 bases and J lost 0, with 2 bases in between.

This clonotype was seen a single time. The V gene is TRBV20-1, the J gene TRBJ2-3, with D unclear. Germline values: CDR1 DFQATT, CDR2 SNEGSKA (reference sequence). Trimming left V 5 bases short and J 7 bases short, with 16 bases between. This CDR3 has 13 amino acids. The CDR3 bases are TGCAGTGCTGGACCCGCGCCAAGTCATACGCAGTATTTT. It yields the protein CSAGPAPSHTQYF.

This rearrangement joins TRBV5-1 to TRBJ2-5, with TRBD1 as a possible D gene (6 bases). TRBJ2-7 explains the end of the DNA better; the J call may be wrong. CDR1 and CDR2 from the germline V gene are SGHRS and YFSETQ. The CDR3 is 14 residues long. CDR3 coding DNA: TGCGCCAGCAGCTCTGGGGGCCCAGGAACCGAGCAGTACTTC. Its protein is CASSSGGPGTEQYF.

V usage is TRBV4-2 and J usage is TRBJ2-4; 7 bases fit TRBD1. There are 18 residues in the CDR3. The V gene's germline CDR1 is LGHNA and CDR2 YNFKEQ. V lost 4 bases and J lost 5; bases outside the gene matches: 17. The CDR3 DNA is TGTGCCAGCAGCCTAACCTTGACAAGTACAGGGGATCAAAACATTCAGTACTTC. It encodes CASSLTLTSTGDQNIQYF.

The chain couples TRBV7-2 to TRBJ1-2; tentatively, D is TRBD1 (6 bases). Germline loops: CDR1 SGHTA, CDR2 FQGNSA. V shed 5 bases and J shed 0 bases, with 13 bases lying between them. This CDR3 has 15 residues. CDR3 bases: TGTGCCAGCAGCACGTACAGGGCCACTAACTATGGCTACACCTTC. Translated: CASSTYRATNYGYTF.

This clonotype has more than one count but fewer than ten. The chain uses TRBV9 and TRBJ1-2, with D tentatively TRBD1 (5 bases). Germline CDR1 and CDR2: SGDLS and YYNGEE. V gave up 7 bases and J gave up 1 base, with 14 bases separating them. The CDR3 length is 14 residues. The CDR3 DNA reads as TGTGCCAGCGGCGCGGGGGACGGTAACTATGGCTACACCTTC. It is translated as CASGAGDGNYGYTF.

This clonotype has more than one count but fewer than ten. This chain connects TRBV5-5 to TRBJ1-5; TRBD1 matches at 7 bases. CDR3 length: 15 amino acids. V shed 0 bases and J 6 bases; nucleotides not matched to a gene: 6. Germline CDR1 and CDR2: SGHKS and YYEKEE (reference sequence). CDR3 loop: CASSLGGTALQPQHF. CDR3 nucleotide sequence: TGTGCCAGCAGCTTGGGGGGGACAGCTCTTCAGCCCCAGCATTTT.

This clonotype has a count of ten or more. V is TRBV20-1 and J is TRBJ2-7; D tentatively reads TRBD1 or TRBD2 (5 bases each). The germline gives CDR1 DFQATT, CDR2 SNEGSKA (reference sequence). CDR3 size: 13 residues. V dropped 8 bases and J dropped 4 bases, with 18 bases sitting between them. CDR3 sequence: CSTRGKATYEQYF. CDR3 nucleotides: TGCAGTACCCGGGGCAAGGCTACGTACGAGCAGTACTTC.

This clonotype was observed at least ten times. This chain connects TRBV29-1 to TRBJ2-5; 9 positions agree with TRBD1. V shed 7 bases, J shed 2 bases, and the junction held 5 bases outside the gene matches. CDR1 is SQVTM, CDR2 ANQGSEA, per germline. The CDR3 length is 13 residues. CDR3: CSGGQGLQETQYF. The DNA for the CDR3 is TGCAGCGGTGGACAGGGGCTACAAGAGACCCAGTACTTC.